The 25 T cell receptor beta chains below come from one sample, sequenced in a study of blood T cells in healthy people across ages. The authors ran a second PCR of about 6 to 11 cycles using a sample-barcoded 5' primer and a J-beta primer mix. TCRdb re-called the 5' RACE reads with MiXCR, one entry per CDR3 protein. The table shows roughly 1.4 million distinct CDR3 sequences, with 59% occurring only once. Material for sequencing was blood. The receptor set was obtained from a man in his late teens or twenties in good health.

This chain connects TRBV20-1 to TRBJ1-5; D remains ambiguous. Germline V gene lookup returns CDR1 DFQATT and CDR2 SNEGSKA (reference sequence). V was pared by 6 bases and J by 0 bases, with 12 bases between. The CDR3 has 14 amino acids. Here the CDR3 DNA reads TGCAGTGCCCCGAACAGTTATAGCAATCAGCCCCAGCATTTT. It translates to CSAPNSYSNQPQHF.

This clonotype occurred a few times. The chain joins TRBV27 to TRBJ2-4; D may be TRBD1 or TRBD2 (6 bases each). The J call may not be correct, given that the DNA end is closer to TRBJ2-7. This CDR3 has 14 amino acids. From germline, CDR1 is MNHEY and CDR2 SMNVEV (reference sequence). For the CDR3, the DNA is TGTGCCAGCAGTTTACTATCGGGGGCCGACGAGCAGTACTTC. It translates to CASSLLSGADEQYF.

CDR3 amino acids: CATSEDLGEAFF. The CDR3 DNA is TGTGCCACCAGCGAAGATCTGGGTGAAGCTTTCTTT. This chain connects TRBV15 to TRBJ1-1; D is undetermined. Germline-derived CDR1 and CDR2 are LNHNV and YYDKDF (reference sequence). This CDR3 spans 12 amino acids. The V and J ends lost 5 bases and 7 bases respectively, with 11 bases between them. Supplemented by reference TRBV15 and TRBJ1-1, the full variable domain reads DAMVIQNPRYQVTQFGKPVTLSCSQTLNHNVMYWYQQKSSQAPKLLFHYYDKDFNNEADTPDNFQSRRPNTSFCFLDIRSPGLGDTAMYLCATSEDLGEAFFGQGTRLTVV.

This sequence joins TRBV29-1 and TRBJ1-4; a possible D gene is TRBD1 (5 bases). The germline V and J ends were trimmed by 7 bases and 5 bases, with 14 bases remaining between them. The length of the CDR3 is 13 residues. In germline, CDR1 is SQVTM, CDR2 ANQGSEA. DNA of the CDR3: TGCAGCGCCAGACAGAGCCCCAATGAAAAACTGTTTTTT. This translates into CSARQSPNEKLFF.

The chain is built from TRBV2 and TRBJ2-3; the match to TRBD1 covers 9 bases. The CDR3 sequence is 17 residues long. CDR1 SNHLY and CDR2 FYNNEI come from the germline V gene. With 3 bases clipped from V and 6 bases from J, the junction kept 13 bases outside the gene matches. The CDR3: CASSDGGQGGVHDTQYF. CDR3 DNA: TGTGCCAGCAGTGATGGGGGACAGGGTGGGGTACACGATACGCAGTATTTT.

This clonotype was picked up a small number of times. The chain carries TRBV15 and TRBJ1-5; 7 bases fit TRBD1. Germline V gene sequence: CDR1 LNHNV, CDR2 YYDKDF (reference sequence). This CDR3 is 15 amino acids long. Trimming cost V 4 bases and J 5 bases; bases outside gene matches: 8. Here the CDR3 reads CATSKGTALDQPQHF. DNA for the CDR3: TGTGCCACCAGCAAAGGGACAGCTTTGGATCAGCCCCAGCATTTT.

In this sample, this clonotype turned up a few times. For the CDR3, the DNA is TGCGCCAGCCAAAAGGGACAGGAGTGGAAACTGTTTTTT. Encoded protein: CASQKGQEWKLFF. The chain carries TRBV5-1 and TRBJ1-4, with TRBD1 matching over 8 bases. The CDR3 consists of 13 residues. Trimming took 7 bases from V and 11 from J; bases not matched to a gene: 10. The germline gives CDR1 SGHRS, CDR2 YFSETQ.

The V gene is TRBV29-1, the J gene TRBJ2-7, with D tentatively TRBD2 (5 bases). V lost 6 bases, J lost 9 bases, and 15 bases lay in between. This CDR3 region has 11 residues. The germline V gene encodes CDR1 SQVTM and CDR2 ANQGSEA. The CDR3 coding sequence is TGCAGCGTGGAGGAAGGGCGGGTGCAGTACTTC. Translated: CSVEEGRVQYF.

J is TRBJ2-1 and V is TRBV9; 7 nucleotides align to TRBD2. Germline CDR1 is SGDLS and CDR2 is YYNGEE. The junction had 5 bases not matched to a gene; V was cut back by 0 bases and J by 14 bases. CDR3 length equals 12 residues. DNA for the CDR3: TGTGCCAGCAGCGTAGCGGGAGGCCTCAAGTTCTTC. This gives the protein CASSVAGGLKFF.

This clonotype was found once. The CDR3 reads CASSINRGGEQYF. CDR3 nucleotides: TGTGCCAGCAGCATAAACAGGGGCGGAGAGCAGTACTTC. The chain couples TRBV2 to TRBJ2-4; 7 bases line up with TRBD1. The CDR3 loop spans 13 amino acids. Unmatched junction bases numbered 12, after V lost 6 bases and J lost 13 bases. Germline values: CDR1 SNHLY, CDR2 FYNNEI.

This clonotype has only a few counts. The chain has TRBV20-1 and TRBJ2-1; 12 nucleotides agree with TRBD2. CDR1 is DFQATT and CDR2 is SNEGSKA in the germline V gene (reference sequence). With V trimmed by 3 bases and J by 8 bases, 5 bases remained unmatched. The CDR3 spans 14 residues. CDR3 DNA sequence: TGCAGTGCTAGTTCTAGCGGGAGGGCCCATGAGCAGTTCTTC. This translates into CSASSSGRAHEQFF.

The chain carries TRBV3-1 and TRBJ2-3, with D hard to call. Trimming took 5 bases from V and 0 from J, leaving 9 bases between them. The germline V gene has CDR1 LGHDT and CDR2 YNNKEL (reference sequence). This CDR3 is 14 amino acids long. The CDR3 loop is CASSEELSTDTQYF. The CDR3 DNA reads as TGTGCCAGCAGCGAGGAGCTTAGCACAGATACGCAGTATTTT.

The chain carries TRBV2 and TRBJ2-7; 9 bases map to TRBD1. This CDR3 contains 15 residues. J was trimmed by 3 bases and V by 1 base; bases with no gene match: 4. Germline CDR1 is SNHLY and CDR2 is FYNNEI. This CDR3 reads CASSEGLDRGYEQYF. DNA of the CDR3: TGTGCCAGCAGTGAAGGTCTGGACAGGGGCTACGAGCAGTACTTC.

This clonotype was recorded at least ten times. V and J are TRBV28 and TRBJ2-7; D unresolved. This CDR3 comprises 13 residues. Trimming removed 3 bases from V and 7 bases from J, with 13 bases in between. Germline V CDR1 and CDR2: MDHEN, SYDVKM. DNA for the CDR3: TGTGCCAGCAGTTTCCCCAGCAAGAGGGAGCAGTACTTC. Protein product: CASSFPSKREQYF.

The chain carries TRBV11-1 and TRBJ1-2; the match to TRBD1 covers 9 bases. CDR1 is SGHAT and CDR2 is FQDESV in the germline V gene (reference sequence). V was pared by 4 bases and J by 8 bases, with 11 bases of the junction left unmatched. The CDR3 extends over 15 amino acids. Here the CDR3 DNA reads TGTGCCAGCAGCTCGCAAAACTACAGGGGGCCCGGCTACACCTTC. It is translated as CASSSQNYRGPGYTF.

The V and J genes are TRBV20-1 and TRBJ1-1; D is uncertain. The V and J ends lost 6 bases and 7 bases respectively, with 18 bases between them. This CDR3 contains 13 residues. Germline V lookup: CDR1 DFQATT, CDR2 SNEGSKA (reference sequence). Written as DNA, the CDR3 is TGCAGTGCCCCGCGGGGAGGGATTGATGAAGCTTTCTTT. Translating it yields CSAPRGGIDEAFF.

The rearrangement joins TRBV18 to TRBJ2-1; TRBD1 agrees at 10 bases. V gave up 5 bases and J gave up 5 bases; unmatched junction bases: 6. The CDR3 has 15 residues. Germline V gives CDR1 KGHSH, CDR2 LQKENI. CDR3 amino acids: CASSRGQGGNNEQFF. Here the CDR3 DNA reads TGTGCCAGCTCAAGAGGACAGGGGGGTAACAATGAGCAGTTCTTC.

A remark on this clonotype: One junction end does not reproduce the germline sequence, and a read error may be involved. The chain employs TRBV6-5 and TRBJ2-5; D remains ambiguous. Germline CDR1 MNHEY, CDR2 SVGAGI. The CDR3 contains 13 residues. The CDR3 region has the DNA TGTGCCAGCAGCTACTACGATGGGCAGACCCAGTACTTC. It encodes CASSYYDGQTQYF.

The table lists this clonotype with many counts. V gene TRBV12-3 or TRBV12-4 combines with J gene TRBJ2-7; no firm D call. The length of the CDR3 is 12 residues. V was shortened by 6 bases and J by 7 bases, with 13 bases between the two germline ends. In DNA form, the CDR3 reads TGTGCCAGCAGCCTGGCAGCTAGAGAGCAGTACTTC. It specifies CASSLAAREQYF.

The CDR3 sequence is CASSQAVDQPQHF. CDR3 DNA: TGCGCCAGCAGCCAAGCGGTAGATCAGCCCCAGCATTTT. The chain couples TRBV4-1 to TRBJ1-5; the D is unclear. From germline, CDR1 is MGHRA and CDR2 YSYEKL. The germline V and J ends were trimmed by 1 base and 5 bases, with 6 bases remaining between them. The CDR3 is made up of 13 amino acids.

The V gene is TRBV5-1, the J gene TRBJ2-3; D could derive from TRBD1 or TRBD2 (6 bases each). Germline V gives CDR1 SGHRS, CDR2 YFSETQ. Trimming took 4 bases from V and 5 from J, leaving 14 bases between them. This CDR3 has 14 amino acids. DNA of the CDR3: TGCGCCAGCAGCCCCACGGGGGCGGAAGATACGCAGTATTTT. Amino acids: CASSPTGAEDTQYF.

The table lists this clonotype with a few counts. The chain uses TRBV20-1 and TRBJ2-1; D gene ambiguous. V lost 0 bases and J 9 bases, leaving 9 bases between the germline ends. This CDR3 contains 12 residues. Germline V CDR1 and CDR2: DFQATT, SNEGSKA (reference sequence). CDR3 nucleotide sequence: TGCAGTGCTAGAGATGGTTGGGGTGAGCAGTTCTTC. Its protein product is CSARDGWGEQFF.

This chain connects TRBV4-2 to TRBJ2-7, with 9 bases that match TRBD2. V dropped 5 bases and J dropped 2; count of bases not matched to a gene: 10. Germline V gene lookup returns CDR1 LGHNA and CDR2 YNFKEQ. CDR3 length equals 16 residues. CDR3 region: CASSYKWLAGTYEQYF. CDR3 nucleotide sequence: TGTGCCAGCAGCTACAAATGGCTAGCGGGAACCTACGAGCAGTACTTC.

This clonotype was counted between two and nine times. This sequence joins TRBV15 and TRBJ2-5; TRBD1 aligns across 7 bases. V dropped 9 bases and J dropped 2; count of bases not matched to a gene: 6. This CDR3 comprises 13 residues. From germline, CDR1 is LNHNV and CDR2 YYDKDF (reference sequence). The DNA of the CDR3 is TGTGCCACACGAAACAGGGGACAAGAGACCCAGTACTTC. It encodes CATRNRGQETQYF.

Turning to this clonotype: One junction end does not reproduce the germline sequence, and a read error may be involved. The chain links TRBV14 to TRBJ2-6; D tentatively reads TRBD1 or TRBD2 (5 bases each). The CDR3 contains 19 residues. CDR1 and CDR2 from the germline V gene are SGHDN and FVKESK. CDR3 residues: CASSQGRRGFVSGANVLTF. The CDR3 DNA sequence: TGTGCCAGCAGCCAAGGGAGGAGAGGATTTGTGAGTGGGGCCAATGTCCTGACTTTC.